This T cell receptor (beta chain) was captured in a study of T cells after yellow fever vaccination. Findings and caveats of the study: Compared with primary, the secondary response was weaker and peaked at day 5, not 15.

TCRdb analysed the 5' RACE reads with MiXCR anew, one entry per CDR3 protein. This sample has a few hundred thousand distinct CDR3 sequences; roughly 21% occur once, and the top ten carry 14%. This clonotype has more than one count but fewer than ten. Its antigen is undetermined. V lost 3 bases and J lost 7, with 22 bases in between. The CDR3 spans 17 residues. CDR1 and CDR2 (germline): LNHNV, YYDKDF (reference sequence). The TCR comes from a man younger than 45 who received the YFV17D yellow fever vaccine. This chain uses TRBV15 with TRBJ2-1, with D possibly being TRBD2 (5 bases). The specimen was PBMCs, collected 15 days after the yellow fever booster vaccination. The CDR3 spells CATSRPPVSGPGNEQFF. CDR3 sequence (DNA): TGTGCCACCAGCAGGCCCCCCGTGAGCGGACCTGGGAATGAGCAGTTCTTC.